These T cell receptor beta chains were read from a single sample in a study of T cell changes during pregnancy in multiple sclerosis. The assay was immunoSEQ multiplex PCR, and TCRdb's table has in-frame clones only and misses some. The sample records roughly 76,000 clones, 85% to 95% being singletons. The source was CD4+ T cells from peripheral blood mononuclear cells, collected in the second trimester of pregnancy. The source is a female donor with multiple sclerosis, enrolled in a pregnancy study. The CDR3 runs from the conserved cysteine through the conserved F or W. The D gene is left open where the match is weak. A row's size may be missing; if present it is once, few, many or a size class.

J | D | size | V | CDR3 | DNA
TRBJ2-7 | TRBD1 | NA | TRBV29-1 | CSVTGQHSYEQYF | TGCAGCGTAACGGGACAGCATTCCTACGAGCAGTACTTC
TRBJ2-1 | NA | NA | TRBV29-1 | CSGGDNEQFF | TGCAGCGGGGGGGATAATGAGCAGTTCTTC
TRBJ2-1 | NA | NA | TRBV5-1 | CASSLPGRDNEQFF | TGCGCCAGCAGCTTGCCGGGTCGGGACAATGAGCAGTTCTTC
TRBJ1-1 | TRBD1 | NA | TRBV11-2 | CASSRRQGSMNTEAFF | TGTGCCAGCAGCCGCCGACAGGGTTCCATGAACACTGAAGCTTTCTTT
TRBJ1-6 | NA | NA | TRBV2 | CASKAGRGPLHF | TGTGCCAGCAAAGCAGGCCGGGGACCCCTCCACTTT
TRBJ2-1 | NA | NA | TRBV2 | CASRRRGTTVEQFF | TGTGCCAGCAGACGAAGGGGGACTACCGTTGAGCAGTTCTTC
TRBJ2-3 | TRBD1 | NA | TRBV2 | CASSVRDREAQYF | TGTGCCAGCAGTGTGCGGGACAGGGAGGCGCAGTATTTT
TRBJ1-1 | TRBD1 | NA | TRBV11-3 | CASSLPSTGTEAFF | TGTGCCAGCAGCTTACCGTCGACAGGGACCGAAGCTTTCTTT
TRBJ2-1 | NA | NA | TRBV14 | CASGGETGSSYNEQFF | TGTGCCAGCGGGGGTGAGACAGGTTCTTCCTACAATGAGCAGTTCTTC
TRBJ1-1 | NA | NA | TRBV19 | CASRAGSPNTEAFF | TGTGCCAGTAGGGCGGGGTCCCCGAACACTGAAGCTTTCTTT
TRBJ2-7 | TRBD1 | once | TRBV2 | CASSLDRDREQYF | TGTGCCAGCAGTCTAGACAGGGATCGGGAGCAGTACTTC
TRBJ2-1 | TRBD2 | NA | TRBV9 | CASSVGPSGRTGEQFF | TGTGCCAGCAGCGTTGGACCTAGCGGGAGGACGGGTGAGCAGTTCTTC
TRBJ1-5 | TRBD1 | once | TRBV7-9 | CASSLELGQGNQPQHF | TGTGCCAGCAGCTTAGAACTCGGACAGGGAAATCAGCCCCAGCATTTT
TRBJ2-5 | NA | NA | TRBV5-8 | CASSRGIWVAQYF | TGTGCCAGCAGCCGGGGAATTTGGGTGGCCCAGTACTTC
TRBJ2-7 | NA | NA | TRBV11-3 | CASSLPSGAAQAYEQYF | TGTGCCAGCAGCTTACCCTCAGGCGCCGCTCAGGCCTACGAGCAGTACTTC
TRBJ1-2 | TRBD1 | NA | TRBV27 | CASSARDRGYYGYTF | TGTGCCAGCAGCGCCCGGGACAGGGGATACTATGGCTACACCTTC
TRBJ2-2 | TRBD2 | NA | TRBV7-3 | CASSLGTTTGELFF | TGTGCCAGCAGCTTAGGGACTACCACCGGGGAGCTGTTTTTT
TRBJ2-2 | NA | NA | TRBV7-7 | CASSLDQGTGELFF | TGTGCCAGCAGCTTAGACCAGGGAACCGGGGAGCTGTTTTTT
TRBJ2-5 | NA | NA | TRBV5-4 | CASSLRELAQETQYF | TGTGCCAGCAGCTTGAGGGAGTTGGCCCAAGAGACCCAGTACTTC
TRBJ2-3 | TRBD2 | NA | TRBV6-5 | CASTLAGGTDTQYF | TGTGCCAGCACCCTAGCGGGGGGCACAGATACGCAGTATTTT
TRBJ2-7 | NA | NA | TRBV18 | CASSPQGPAMAYEQYF | TGTGCCAGCTCGCCCCAGGGGCCCGCGATGGCCTACGAGCAGTACTTC
TRBJ2-1 | TRBD2 | NA | TRBV7-9 | CASSLPGLPNNEQFF | TGTGCCAGCAGCTTACCGGGACTACCCAACAATGAGCAGTTCTTC
TRBJ2-3 | TRBD2 | NA | TRBV6-6 | CASSPRGAADTQYF | TGTGCCAGCAGTCCGCGGGGGGCCGCAGATACGCAGTATTTT
TRBJ2-3 | TRBD1 | NA | TRBV6-6 | CASSYGQGRTDTQYF | TGTGCCAGCAGTTATGGACAGGGACGCACAGATACGCAGTATTTT
TRBJ1-3 | TRBD1 | once | TRBV25-1 | CASSERTGPTGNTIYF | TGTGCCAGCAGTGAAAGGACAGGTCCTACTGGAAACACCATATATTTT
TRBJ1-1 | TRBD1 | NA | TRBV6-5 | CASRSDRVVTEAFF | TGTGCCAGCAGGTCGGACAGGGTGGTAACTGAAGCTTTCTTT
TRBJ1-1 | NA | NA | TRBV6-5 | CASSRQMNTEAFF | TGTGCCAGCAGCCGACAGATGAACACTGAAGCTTTCTTT
TRBJ2-2 | TRBD2 | NA | TRBV7-7 | CASSRVQGGGATGELFF | TGTGCCAGCAGCCGCGTTCAAGGCGGGGGGGCCACCGGGGAGCTGTTTTTT
TRBJ1-2 | NA | NA | TRBV30 | CALTTGGLDGYTF | TGTGCCTTAACGACCGGAGGGCTGGATGGCTACACCTTC
TRBJ2-6 | TRBD2 | NA | TRBV5-6 | CASSLALAGNSGANVLTF | TGTGCCAGCAGCTTGGCACTAGCGGGGAACTCTGGGGCCAACGTCCTGACTTTC
TRBJ2-7 | TRBD1 | NA | TRBV5-1 | CASSLEGGDRGFEQYF | TGCGCCAGCAGCTTGGAGGGAGGGGACAGGGGCTTCGAGCAGTACTTC
TRBJ1-3 | NA | NA | TRBV4-1 | CASSQAQGGNTIYF | TGCGCCAGCAGCCAAGCTCAGGGTGGAAACACCATATATTTT
TRBJ1-3 | NA | once | TRBV13 | CASSLRRSSSSRSGNTIYF | TGTGCCAGCAGCTTAAGAAGATCTAGCTCTAGCCGCTCTGGAAACACCATATATTTT
TRBJ2-2 | TRBD1 | NA | TRBV9 | CASHPDRALSGELFF | TGTGCCAGCCACCCCGACAGGGCACTCTCCGGGGAGCTGTTTTTT
TRBJ2-2 | TRBD1 | NA | TRBV28 | CASNPGGAGTGELFF | TGTGCCAGCAACCCAGGGGGCGCGGGCACCGGGGAGCTGTTTTTT